This TCR beta chain was captured in a study of identical twins (dated by TCRdb to the mid-2010s). The study in broad terms: To test whether fetal clonotypes persist, this study deep-sequenced TCR alpha and beta repertoires from monozygotic twins, from unrelated adults of various ages, and from cord blood. To rule out contamination, replicate twin experiments were performed at different times with different library preparation protocols.

Its CDR3 holds 15 amino acids, cysteine through phenylalanine. The retained sequence is limited to the CDR3, 45 bases, with the frame set at the first base. V is cut by 3 bases and J by 3 bases, and the space between the germline ends is 13 bases. Sequences SNHLY (CDR1) and FYNNEI (CDR2) are obtained from the germline V gene. The library was generated by 5' RACE. Sequencer: Illumina HiSeq 2000. Template switching added a universal primer binding site, and the final cDNA carried a unique molecular identifier that allowed TCR cDNA molecules to be counted accurately. Specific primers in the conserved constant-segment region were used to synthesize first-strand cDNA for the TCR alpha and beta chains. To control for contamination, every cDNA library was double barcoded, receiving both a SMART-Mk sample barcode and Illumina barcodes. TruSeq adapter sequences, together with Illumina sample barcodes, were added in two successive PCR steps. Sequencing of the TCR alpha and beta cDNA libraries was done on the Illumina HiSeq platform using custom primers. On the authors' methods: Raw reads were processed with MiGEC to extract unique molecular identifiers, and MiXCR was used to determine CDR3 positions. Recombination models were inferred per individual with the repgenHMM and IGoR tools using an EM algorithm. Shared clonotype analysis was performed with the tcR package in R, normalizing sharing by the product of cloneset sizes. Out-of-frame nonproductive sequences were analyzed to study raw recombination free of thymic and clonal selection effects. The raw public data were reprocessed by TCRdb itself: fastp quality trimming at Q25, MiXCR clonotype calling, in-frame beta chains only. Duplicate CDR3 protein sequences are folded into a single record with the most common DNA and genes. The V and J calls reflect TCRdb's pipeline rather than the authors' work. The sample table lists around 250,000 distinct CDR3 sequences, about 8.3% of them with a count of one. Around 3% of the sample is in the top ten clones.

Points on this clonotype: The antigen it recognizes is unknown. No much larger clone exists at a distance of one base, and base qualities are not known.

Every donor in the study was a healthy Caucasian. Three pairs of female monozygotic twins, all aged roughly 18 to 29 years, were included in the twin cohort. CD4+ and CD8+ T cell populations were isolated with positive isolation kits from Invitrogen. Broader findings and caveats from the paper: A weaker excess of twin sharing was found in beta out-of-frame sequences because the signal-to-noise ratio was lowered by fewer shared sequences. In monozygotic twins, out-of-frame TCR alpha sharing was systematically underestimated by recombination models, although the models agreed with sharing between unrelated individuals. Abundant cord blood beta clonotypes carried fewer insertions; young adult naive repertoires showed a weaker similar trend, while memory repertoires showed none. Compared with coincidental sharing between unrelated individuals, out-of-frame TCR alpha sequences shared between twins showed an excess of sequences with low generation probability. Because the same donors could not be followed over many years, the conclusions relied on cross-sectional statistical analysis. Zero-insertion analyses could be partly confounded by invariant T cells such as MAIT and iNKT, though diverse VJ usage argued against such confounding for most clonotypes.

The sample was also linked to a second study, of yellow fever vaccine responses in identical twins. Reported in the second study: According to the authors, in identical twins the way T cells responded to vaccination appeared partly convergent and partly personalized. In the study, vaccine-responding T cell clones were precisely tracked in identical twins.

The chain employs TRBV2 and TRBJ2-3; the D gene lacks a confident call. Source material: CD8+ T cells sorted from blood. The source is a woman aged 18-30 years in good health. CDR3 reads: CASSEDVLRTDTQYF. Here is the DNA: TGTGCCAGCAGTGAGGACGTTCTAAGGACAGATACGCAGTATTTT.